This TCR beta chain emerged from a study of shared clonotypes between healthy human individuals. Germline loops: CDR1 SGHRS, CDR2 YFSETQ. The CDR3 runs 23 residues. With V trimmed by 0 bases and J by 4 bases, 21 bases remained unmatched. Unsorted PBMC DNA was run through sequencing on ten immunoSEQ deep assay plates. Method: immunoSEQ multiplex PCR; TCRdb's copy keeps in-frame clones and lacks some. The data contain around 500,000 clones, about 80% of them singletons. The TCR comes from a woman between 40 and 50 years old in good health. Some clones in this sample may be carry-over from other donors' samples. The rearrangement links TRBV5-1 to TRBJ2-1; 14 nucleotides match TRBD2. The sequenced material came from PBMCs. CDR3 sequence (DNA): TGCGCCAGCAGCTTGGTTGCTGTTGGAGCTGGGACTAGCGGGAGATGGAATTACAATGAGCAGTTCTTC. Its protein is CASSLVAVGAGTSGRWNYNEQFF.